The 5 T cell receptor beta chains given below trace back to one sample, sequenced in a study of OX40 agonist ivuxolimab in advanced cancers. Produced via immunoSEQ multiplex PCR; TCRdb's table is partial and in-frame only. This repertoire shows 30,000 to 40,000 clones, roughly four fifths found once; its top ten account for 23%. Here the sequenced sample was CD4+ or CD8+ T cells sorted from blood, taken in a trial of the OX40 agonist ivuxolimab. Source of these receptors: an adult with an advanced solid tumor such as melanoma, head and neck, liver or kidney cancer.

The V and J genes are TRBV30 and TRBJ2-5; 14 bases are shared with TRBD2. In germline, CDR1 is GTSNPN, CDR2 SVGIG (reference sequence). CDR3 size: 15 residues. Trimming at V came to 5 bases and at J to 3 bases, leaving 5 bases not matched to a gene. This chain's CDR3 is CAWRPGLAGEETQYF. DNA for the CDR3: TGTGCCTGGCGGCCGGGACTAGCGGGGGAAGAGACCCAGTACTTC.

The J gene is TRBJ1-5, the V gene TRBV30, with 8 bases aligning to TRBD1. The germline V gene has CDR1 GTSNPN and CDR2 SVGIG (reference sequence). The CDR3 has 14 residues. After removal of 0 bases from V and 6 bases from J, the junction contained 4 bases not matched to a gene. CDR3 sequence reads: CAWSVETGVQPQHF. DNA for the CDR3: TGTGCCTGGAGTGTAGAGACAGGGGTTCAGCCCCAGCATTTT.

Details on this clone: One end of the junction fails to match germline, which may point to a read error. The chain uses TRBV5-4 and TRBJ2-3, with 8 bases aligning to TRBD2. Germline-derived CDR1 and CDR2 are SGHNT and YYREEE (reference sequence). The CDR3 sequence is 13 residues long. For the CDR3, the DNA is TGTGCCAGCAGCTTGGGGTCGGGAGGGCCGGAGGATTTT. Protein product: CASSLGSGGPEDF.

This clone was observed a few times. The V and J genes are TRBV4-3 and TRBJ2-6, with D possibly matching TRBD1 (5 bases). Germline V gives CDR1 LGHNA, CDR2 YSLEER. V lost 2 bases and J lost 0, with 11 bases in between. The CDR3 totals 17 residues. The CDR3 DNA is TGCGCCAGCAGCCAAACCACCCAGGGCTCTGGGGCCAACGTCCTGACTTTC. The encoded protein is CASSQTTQGSGANVLTF.

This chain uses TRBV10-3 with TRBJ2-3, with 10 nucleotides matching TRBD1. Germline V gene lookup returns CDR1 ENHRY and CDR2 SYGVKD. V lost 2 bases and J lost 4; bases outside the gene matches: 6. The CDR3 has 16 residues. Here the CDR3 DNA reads TGTGCCATCAGTGAGGCGACAGGGGGCCGCGCAGATACGCAGTATTTT. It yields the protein CAISEATGGRADTQYF.